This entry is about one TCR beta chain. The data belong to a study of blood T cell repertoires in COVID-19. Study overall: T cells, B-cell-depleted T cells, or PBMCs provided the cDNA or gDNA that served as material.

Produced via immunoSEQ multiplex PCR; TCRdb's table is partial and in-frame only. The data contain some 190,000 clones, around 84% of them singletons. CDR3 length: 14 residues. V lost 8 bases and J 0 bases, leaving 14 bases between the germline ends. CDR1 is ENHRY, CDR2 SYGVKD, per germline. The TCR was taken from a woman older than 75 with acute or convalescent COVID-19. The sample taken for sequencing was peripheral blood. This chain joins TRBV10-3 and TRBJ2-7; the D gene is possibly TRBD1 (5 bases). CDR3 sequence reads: CAIGLGLHSYEQYF. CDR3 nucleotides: TGTGCCATCGGTCTGGGGCTTCACTCCTACGAGCAGTACTTC.